This T cell receptor beta chain was documented in a study of T cell changes during pregnancy in multiple sclerosis. Sequencing was performed with immunoSEQ multiplex PCR; in TCRdb, only in-frame clones are kept and a portion is missing. Among tens of thousands of clones, approximately 92% were seen once, and the ten largest hold around 0.5%. V was pared by 5 bases and J by 0 bases, with 26 bases between. CDR3 length: 20 amino acids. The V gene's germline CDR1 is SNHLY and CDR2 FYNNEI. The chain combines TRBV2 with TRBJ1-5; maybe TRBD1 (5 bases). The TCR comes from a female donor in good health, enrolled as a control in a pregnancy study. Source: CD4+ T cells from peripheral blood mononuclear cells, taken in the second trimester of pregnancy. CDR3 bases: TGTGCCAGCAGTATAGTGGGGCCCCCGGAGCCCTTCGCTAGCAATCAGCCCCAGCATTTT. Encoded protein: CASSIVGPPEPFASNQPQHF.